The clone carrying this T cell receptor (beta chain) was counted many times. Its target is unknown. Arm-PCR with iRepertoire HTBI primers amplified the CDR3 regions for these TCR beta libraries. TCRdb processed the multiplex PCR reads anew with MiXCR; each CDR3 protein has one entry. There are roughly 420,000 distinct CDR3 sequences in the sample; around 17% occur only once, and roughly 10% lies in the top ten. V was cut by 4 bases and J by 4 bases, with 17 bases left in between. This CDR3 spans 16 amino acids. Germline V gives CDR1 ENHRY, CDR2 SYGVKD. This record comes from a study of regulatory T cells in long-lasting Graves disease. Study-wide points: Newly diagnosed disease favored TRBV20-1 and TRBJ2-1 over persistent disease.

Noted time point: newly diagnosed GD, antithyroid drugs for less than 3 months. There was RNA extracted from PBMCs, and the TCR library was made from it. These same data were also listed under a study on T cells in Graves' hyperthyroidism and ophthalmopathy. As reported in that work: HTBI primers were the set used in a first-round RT-PCR of the TCR CDR3. Most clonotypes that expanded in the thyroid above 0.001 also showed up in blood. Before onset, by a median of 6.5 months, the model predicted ophthalmopathy.

This rearrangement joins TRBV10-3 to TRBJ1-5; TRBD1 might be the D (6 bases). The receptor's source is a woman in her twenties or thirties with Graves disease. Sequenced material: peripheral blood mononuclear cells (PBMCs), taken at new diagnosis, from a patient treated with antithyroid drugs. In DNA, the CDR3 is TGTGCCATCAGTGTAGGGGGGCCGCTACTAAATCAGCCCCAGCATTTT. Its protein is CAISVGGPLLNQPQHF.